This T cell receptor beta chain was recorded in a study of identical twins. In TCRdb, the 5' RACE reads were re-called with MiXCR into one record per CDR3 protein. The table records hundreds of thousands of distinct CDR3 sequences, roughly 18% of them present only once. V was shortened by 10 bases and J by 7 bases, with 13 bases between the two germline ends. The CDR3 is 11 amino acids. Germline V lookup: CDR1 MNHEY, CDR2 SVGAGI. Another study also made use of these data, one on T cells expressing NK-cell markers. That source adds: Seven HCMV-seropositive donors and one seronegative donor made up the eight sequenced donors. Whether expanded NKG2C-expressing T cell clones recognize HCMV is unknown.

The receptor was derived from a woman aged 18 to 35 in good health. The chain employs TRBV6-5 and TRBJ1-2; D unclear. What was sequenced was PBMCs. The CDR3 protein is CATGRRGGYTF. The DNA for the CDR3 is TGTGCCACCGGACGGCGGGGTGGCTACACCTTC.